The 20 T cell receptor beta chains presented below share a single source sample, sequenced in a study of CD4 T cell repertoires in COVID-19. The memory T cells were sequenced right after ex vivo isolation, without culture. Assay used: immunoSEQ multiplex PCR; TCRdb lists only in-frame clones, some missing. This table has about 25,000 clones, roughly 92% appearing once. Sequencing used circulating follicular helper CD4+ T cells (cTfh) from blood, obtained before the COVID-19 pandemic. The receptors here all came from a human donor who had COVID-19.

J is TRBJ2-3 and V is TRBV19; 10 bases fit TRBD1. Germline trimming cut 1 base from V and 3 bases from J; bases unmatched to any gene: 7. Germline V lookup: CDR1 LNHDA, CDR2 SQIVND (reference sequence). CDR3 size: 17 residues. The chain's CDR3 is CASSIGQTGGATDTQYF. The CDR3 DNA reads as TGTGCCAGTAGTATAGGGCAGACAGGGGGCGCGACAGATACGCAGTATTTT.

The gene calls are TRBV28 and TRBJ2-5; 9 nucleotides align to TRBD1. The CDR3 has 15 amino acids. Germline V gene data show CDR1 as MDHEN and CDR2 as SYDVKM. The junction had 7 bases not matched to a gene; V was cut back by 4 bases and J by 4 bases. This chain's CDR3 is CASSSTGGASETQYF. The CDR3, as DNA: TGTGCCAGCAGTTCCACAGGGGGCGCGTCAGAGACCCAGTACTTC.

The rearrangement uses TRBV5-1 and TRBJ2-5, with D possibly being TRBD2 (6 bases). CDR1 is SGHRS and CDR2 is YFSETQ in the germline V gene. This CDR3 has 17 amino acids. V was trimmed by 5 bases and J by 4 bases, leaving 24 bases between them. CDR3 in DNA: TGCGCCAGCAGAACTACAGGCGGGCCAACGCGGGGAGAGACCCAGTACTTC. Translation gives CASRTTGGPTRGETQYF.

The gene calls are TRBV9 and TRBJ2-3; 7 bases match TRBD2. This CDR3 contains 17 residues. CDR1 and CDR2 (germline): SGDLS, YYNGEE. With V trimmed by 0 bases and J by 1 base, 8 bases remained unmatched. The CDR3 DNA follows: TGTGCCAGCAGCGTAGGTGGGAGGGCCGATCGCACAGATACGCAGTATTTT. Its protein product is CASSVGGRADRTDTQYF.

The chain uses TRBV10-3 and TRBJ2-7; 9 bases are a match to TRBD1. This CDR3 is 14 amino acids long. Losses at the gene ends were 7 bases for V and 5 bases for J; bases not matched to a gene: 9. Germline-derived CDR1 and CDR2 are ENHRY and SYGVKD. CDR3 sequence: CAIKGGTGTHEQYF. The CDR3 DNA sequence: TGTGCCATCAAGGGAGGGACAGGGACCCACGAGCAGTACTTC.

The rearrangement links TRBV5-6 to TRBJ2-1, with unresolved D. This CDR3 spans 13 amino acids. Germline CDR1 SGHDT, CDR2 YYEEEE. V was cut by 7 bases and J by 3 bases, with 11 bases left in between. Here the CDR3 reads CASLTDHYNEQFF. The DNA of the CDR3 is TGTGCCAGCCTTACAGATCACTACAATGAGCAGTTCTTC.

Here the CDR3 reads CASSESLGPYEQYF. The CDR3 bases are TGTGCCAGCAGTGAAAGTCTAGGCCCCTACGAGCAGTACTTC. The chain is built from TRBV6-1 and TRBJ2-7; the D is unclear. Germline V lookup: CDR1 MNHNS, CDR2 SASEGT. The V and J ends lost 2 bases and 2 bases respectively, with 10 bases between them. The CDR3 has 14 amino acids.

The chain combines TRBV19 with TRBJ2-2, with 10 bases matching TRBD1. This CDR3 comprises 15 residues. Trimming took 6 bases from V and 5 from J; bases not matched to a gene: 6. Looked up from germline, CDR1 is LNHDA and CDR2 is SQIVND (reference sequence). In DNA, the CDR3 is TGTGCCAGTAGACACGAGGACAGGGGGACCGGGGAGCTGTTTTTT. It encodes CASRHEDRGTGELFF.

The J gene is TRBJ2-6, the V gene TRBV7-8; TRBD1 aligns across 7 bases. The ends lost 3 bases at V and 2 bases at J; junction bases unmatched: 7. The CDR3 has 17 residues. Germline V gene lookup returns CDR1 SGHVS and CDR2 FQNEAQ. CDR3 loop: CASSFRQGRTGANVLTF. The CDR3 bases are TGTGCCAGCAGCTTTCGACAGGGTCGGACTGGGGCCAACGTCCTGACTTTC.

This clone was counted only a few times. The chain has TRBV10-3 and TRBJ1-4; TRBD1 aligns across 7 bases. V gave up 6 bases and J gave up 5 bases; unmatched junction bases: 3. The length of the CDR3 is 13 residues. Germline assignment: CDR1 ENHRY and CDR2 SYGVKD. The CDR3, as DNA: TGTGCCATCAGGAACAGGGGCAATGAAAAACTGTTTTTT. Translated, it gives CAIRNRGNEKLFF.

The rearrangement joins TRBV6-5 to TRBJ2-2, with 8 bases identical to TRBD1. The CDR3 sequence is 14 residues long. Germline assignment: CDR1 MNHEY and CDR2 SVGAGI. Trimming removed 6 bases from V and 7 bases from J; junction bases left unmatched: 7. The DNA for the CDR3 is TGTGCCAGCAGACCGGACAGGGAAAGCGGGGAGCTGTTTTTT. It yields the protein CASRPDRESGELFF.

The chain joins TRBV5-4 to TRBJ1-2; perhaps TRBD1 as D (5 bases). The V end lost 4 bases, the J end lost 5 bases, and 15 bases lay between the germline ends. The CDR3 extends over 14 amino acids. Germline assignment: CDR1 SGHNT and CDR2 YYREEE (reference sequence). As DNA, the CDR3 is TGTGCCAGCAGCCTTCGGGACTCTTGGTATGGCTACACCTTC. It translates to CASSLRDSWYGYTF.

This chain connects TRBV25-1 to TRBJ1-3; D gene unclear. The CDR3 is 15 residues long. Trimming removed 8 bases from V and 0 bases from J, with 14 bases in between. CDR1 and CDR2 (germline): MGHDK, SYGVNS. DNA for the CDR3: TGTGCCAGCCGGACGAGGGAGAGCTCTGGAAACACCATATATTTT. Its protein is CASRTRESSGNTIYF.

The V gene is TRBV14, the J gene TRBJ2-5; D call uncertain. The V end lost 4 bases, the J end lost 7 bases, and 10 bases lay between the germline ends. The CDR3 consists of 12 residues. The germline CDR1 and CDR2 sequences are SGHDN and FVKESK. DNA for the CDR3: TGTGCCAGCAGCCCCACCCGCGGGACCCAGTACTTC. Protein sequence: CASSPTRGTQYF.

The chain couples TRBV18 to TRBJ1-2, with 7 bases matching TRBD1. The CDR3 covers 13 residues. Per the germline V gene, CDR1 is KGHSH and CDR2 is LQKENI. J was trimmed by 8 bases and V by 5 bases; bases with no gene match: 8. The CDR3 DNA reads TGTGCCAGCTCATCAGGACAGGTGGAGGGCTACACCTTC. This codes for CASSSGQVEGYTF.

The rearrangement uses TRBV27 and TRBJ2-3; no firm D call. The V end lost 3 bases, the J end lost 5 bases, and 9 bases lay between the germline ends. The CDR3 sequence is 13 residues long. The germline CDR1 and CDR2 sequences are MNHEY and SMNVEV (reference sequence). As DNA, the CDR3 is TGTGCCAGCAGTTTTAGTTCGGGAGATACGCAGTATTTT. It codes for CASSFSSGDTQYF.

The chain has TRBV7-3 and TRBJ2-7; 8 bases fit TRBD2. The CDR3 has 14 amino acids. V was clipped by 4 bases and J by 4 bases; unmatched bases: 6. The V gene's germline CDR1 is SGHTA and CDR2 FQGTGA. The DNA for the CDR3 is TGTGCCAGCAGCTACAGCGGGGGAGGGTACGAGCAGTACTTC. It encodes CASSYSGGGYEQYF.

This clone occurred a few times. The chain has TRBV6-4 and TRBJ1-1; no definite D call. Germline CDR1 reads MRHNA; CDR2 reads SNTAGT. Trimming removed 6 bases from V and 1 base from J, with 9 bases in between. CDR3 length: 13 amino acids. This CDR3 reads CASSASSNTEAFF. As DNA, the CDR3 is TGTGCCAGCAGCGCTAGTTCGAACACTGAAGCTTTCTTT.

This clone was detected a few times. The chain is built from TRBV4-2 and TRBJ2-3, with TRBD2 identical over 10 bases. V lost 0 bases to trimming and J lost 0 bases; unmatched junction nucleotides: 12. Germline CDR1 and CDR2: LGHNA and YNFKEQ. This CDR3 has 20 residues. CDR3 in amino acids: CASSQEGGRSGGASTDTQYF. Here the CDR3 DNA reads TGTGCCAGCAGCCAAGAAGGGGGTCGGAGCGGGGGGGCTAGCACAGATACGCAGTATTTT.

The chain recombines TRBV21-1 with TRBJ2-7; the tabulated D call, TRBD2, remains unverified against the DNA. TRBV21-1 is assigned pseudogene status. CDR3 length equals 11 residues. The CDR3 protein is CASKRDYEQYF. CDR3 in DNA: TGTGCCAGCAAGCGGGACTACGAGCAGTACTTC.